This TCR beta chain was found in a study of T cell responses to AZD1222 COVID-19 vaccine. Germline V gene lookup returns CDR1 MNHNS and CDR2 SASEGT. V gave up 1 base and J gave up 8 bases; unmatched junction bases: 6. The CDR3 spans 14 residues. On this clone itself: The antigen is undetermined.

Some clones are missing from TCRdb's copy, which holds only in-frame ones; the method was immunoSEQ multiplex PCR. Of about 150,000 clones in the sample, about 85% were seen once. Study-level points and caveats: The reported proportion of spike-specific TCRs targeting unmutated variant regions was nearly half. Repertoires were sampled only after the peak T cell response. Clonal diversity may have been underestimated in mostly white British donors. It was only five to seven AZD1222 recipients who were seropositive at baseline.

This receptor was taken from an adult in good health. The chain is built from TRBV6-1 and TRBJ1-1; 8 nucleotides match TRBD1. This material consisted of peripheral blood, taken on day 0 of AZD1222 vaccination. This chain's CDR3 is CASSEDRGWGEAFF. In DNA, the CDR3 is TGTGCCAGCAGTGAAGACAGGGGGTGGGGAGAAGCTTTCTTT.